This T cell receptor (beta chain) stems from a study of shared clonotypes between healthy human individuals. At the level of the study: Researchers assigned three CD4 naive, three CD4 memory, two CD8 naive and one CD8 memory plate to each donor. Findings of the study overall: Represented genetic and exposure-history diversity was restricted by having few donors. On the whole, naive subsets had larger estimated richness than memory subsets had.

Recent acute infections and vaccinations were absent in the healthy HIV-negative adult donors. Germline CDR1 is SGHAT and CDR2 is FQNNGV. The CDR3 has 13 amino acids. V was clipped by 0 bases and J by 2 bases, with 5 bases between them. This clone has only a few counts. Antigen specificity is unknown. The same CDR3 also results from other DNA sequences found in this sample. Data came from immunoSEQ multiplex PCR; TCRdb stores just in-frame clones and leaves some out. The sample has about 2.4 million clones, more than 85% seen once; the top ten hold about 0.38%. V and J are TRBV11-2 and TRBJ2-7; TRBD1 might be the D (5 bases). Sequencing was done on a sample of naive CD4+ T cells from PBMCs. The subset is: CD45RA+ positively selected. The sequence was obtained from a man between 18 and 35 years old in good health. Some clones in this sample may be carry-over from other donors' samples. The chain's CDR3 is CASSLDRAYEQYF. For the CDR3, the DNA is TGTGCCAGCAGCTTAGACAGGGCCTACGAGCAGTACTTC.